This is a list of T cell receptor beta chains from one sample in a study of T cell repertoires in cytomegalovirus infection. Using its own MiXCR run on the reads, TCRdb lists one record per CDR3 protein. This table has about 330,000 distinct CDR3 sequences, approximately 9.5% appearing once. The specimen sequenced was PBMCs. The origin of the receptors is a human donor in good health (CMV status not recorded). Some clones in this sample may be carry-over from other donors' samples. The CDR3 runs from the conserved cysteine through the conserved F or W. Each record gives: clone size, V gene, D gene, J gene, CDR3 protein, CDR3 DNA. The D gene is left open where the match is weak. Clone size is stated in some rows and not others, as once, few, many or a class when expanded.

>many|TRBV4-2|NA|TRBJ2-6
CASSQSVGTGANVLTF
TGTGCCAGCAGCCAAAGTGTAGGGACGGGGGCCAACGTCCTGACTTTC
>NA|TRBV11-2|TRBD2|TRBJ2-1
CASSLRLAGVGNEQFF
TGTGCCAGCAGCTTAAGGCTAGCGGGAGTGGGAAATGAGCAGTTCTTC
>NA|TRBV6-2/TRBV6-3|NA|TRBJ2-5
CASGDRRTLQETQYF
TGTGCCAGCGGAGACAGGCGTACCCTCCAAGAGACCCAGTACTTC
>once|TRBV20-1|TRBD1|TRBJ1-6
CSALDQDRANSPLHF
TGCAGTGCTTTGGACCAGGACAGGGCTAATTCACCCCTCCACTTT
>many|TRBV28|TRBD1|TRBJ1-4
CASSQHRGRIEKLFF
TGTGCCAGCAGTCAACACAGGGGGCGGATTGAAAAACTGTTTTTT
>NA|TRBV20-1|TRBD1|TRBJ1-5
CSASGQGRLDQPQHF
TGCAGTGCTAGCGGACAGGGGAGATTGGATCAGCCCCAGCATTTT
>many|TRBV7-9|TRBD2|TRBJ2-5
CASSPGLAGQETQYF
TGTGCCAGCAGCCCCGGACTAGCGGGACAAGAGACCCAGTACTTC
>NA|TRBV7-2|TRBD1|TRBJ1-2
CASSDRTGGHGYTF
TGTGCCAGCAGCGACAGGACAGGGGGCCATGGCTACACCTTC
>few|TRBV9|TRBD2|TRBJ2-1
CASSVVLAGASLNEQFF
TGTGCCAGCAGCGTAGTTCTAGCGGGAGCCTCCCTCAATGAGCAGTTCTTC
>few|TRBV5-1|NA|TRBJ1-2
CASSPEGTGGYTF
TGCGCCAGCAGCCCGGAAGGGACCGGAGGCTACACCTTC
>few|TRBV14|NA|TRBJ1-1
CASSQGLGESAFF
TGTGCCAGCAGCCAAGGGTTGGGAGAGTCGGCTTTCTTT
>many|TRBV5-1|NA|TRBJ2-3
CASSLDLTQYF
TGCGCCAGCAGCTTGGATCTTACCCAGTATTTT
>few|TRBV5-5|NA|TRBJ1-1
CASNTHPGGGGTEAFF
TGTGCCAGCAACACCCACCCTGGGGGGGGTGGTACTGAAGCTTTCTTT
>once|TRBV11-1|TRBD1|TRBJ1-2
CASSPPGQGAHGYTF
TGTGCCAGCAGCCCCCCCGGACAGGGGGCTCACGGCTACACCTTC
>many|TRBV4-2|NA|TRBJ2-4
CASSQSGPLNIQYF
TGTGCCAGCAGCCAATCCGGCCCCCTAAACATTCAGTACTTC
>many|TRBV11-2|NA|TRBJ2-7
CASSPRPTKRPREYEQYF
TGTGCCAGCAGCCCTCGTCCGACAAAGCGACCCCGGGAGTACGAGCAGTACTTC
>few|TRBV5-1|NA|TRBJ2-7
CARRPHTTSREQYF
TGCGCCAGACGACCCCATACCACTAGCCGAGAGCAGTACTTC
>few|TRBV2|NA|TRBJ2-5
CASREGVVETQYF
TGTGCCAGCCGCGAGGGGGTGGTTGAGACCCAGTACTTC
>many|TRBV2|TRBD1|TRBJ2-3
CASKSTGGTDTQYF
TGTGCCAGCAAATCGACAGGGGGCACAGATACGCAGTATTTT
>many|TRBV7-9|NA|TRBJ1-5
CASSDAGLNSNQPQHF
TGTGCCAGCAGCGACGCAGGCCTCAATAGCAATCAGCCCCAGCATTTT
>NA|TRBV7-6|NA|TRBJ2-1
CASSLESGTLYNEQFF
TGTGCCAGCAGCTTAGAGAGCGGGACACTATACAATGAGCAGTTCTTC
>NA|TRBV6-2/TRBV6-3|TRBD2|TRBJ2-7
CASSDSGGGSYEQYF
TGTGCCAGCAGTGACAGCGGGGGGGGCTCCTACGAGCAGTACTTC
>NA|TRBV6-6|TRBD1|TRBJ1-3
CASSDPDRDGNTIYF
TGTGCCAGCAGTGACCCGGACAGGGATGGAAACACCATATATTTT
>many|TRBV7-2|TRBD1|TRBJ1-1
CASSSDRGHDTEAFF
TGTGCCAGCAGCTCCGACAGGGGACACGACACTGAAGCTTTCTTT
>NA|TRBV11-2|NA|TRBJ1-6
CASSHPAPLHF
TGTGCCAGCAGCCACCCGGCACCCCTCCACTTT
>few|TRBV6-2/TRBV6-3|NA|TRBJ2-5
CASRSPTSETQYF
TGTGCCAGCAGAAGCCCGACCTCAGAGACCCAGTACTTC
>many|TRBV3-1|NA|TRBJ1-4
CASSLVRGPDEKLFF
TGTGCCAGCAGCCTCGTCCGGGGACCTGATGAAAAACTGTTTTTT
>many|TRBV7-3|NA|TRBJ2-2
CASSPTTNTGELFF
TGTGCCAGCAGCCCGACTACGAACACCGGGGAGCTGTTTTTT
>NA|TRBV29-1|NA|TRBJ2-3
CSVDGRRSTDTQYF
TGCAGCGTTGACGGGAGAAGGAGCACAGATACGCAGTATTTT
>few|TRBV6-5|TRBD1|TRBJ2-5
CASRRDSSVETQYF
TGTGCCAGCAGACGGGACAGCTCGGTCGAGACCCAGTACTTC
>few|TRBV12-3/TRBV12-4|NA|TRBJ1-2
CASSWREGPNYGYTF
TGTGCCAGCTCCTGGAGGGAGGGACCTAACTATGGCTACACCTTC
>many|TRBV19|TRBD1|TRBJ1-6
CASSTPGQAYSPLHF
TGTGCCAGTAGTACCCCGGGACAGGCGTATTCACCCCTCCACTTT
>few|TRBV12-3/TRBV12-4|TRBD1|TRBJ1-4
CASSSLRDRGYEKLFF
TGTGCCAGCAGTTCCCTCCGGGACAGGGGATATGAAAAACTGTTTTTT
>many|TRBV7-6|TRBD1|TRBJ2-2
CASSLSTGANTGELFF
TGTGCCAGCAGCTTATCGACAGGGGCGAACACCGGGGAGCTGTTTTTT
>many|TRBV6-2/TRBV6-3|NA|TRBJ2-5
CASSYGRPAGTQYF
TGTGCCAGCAGTTACGGACGGCCCGCGGGGACCCAGTACTTC
>NA|TRBV7-2|TRBD2|TRBJ2-5
CASRTTSGGDEETQYF
TGTGCCAGCAGGACTACTAGCGGGGGGGATGAAGAGACCCAGTACTTC
>NA|TRBV27|NA|TRBJ2-7
CASSPTPTYEQYF
TGTGCCAGCAGCCCGACCCCCACCTACGAGCAGTACTTC
>many|TRBV7-2|NA|TRBJ2-1
CASRRGPGNEQFF
TGTGCCAGCAGGCGGGGGCCCGGGAATGAGCAGTTCTTC
>NA|TRBV2|TRBD2|TRBJ2-7
CASKAREGPILIYEQYF
TGTGCCAGCAAGGCGCGGGAGGGTCCTATTTTAATCTACGAGCAGTACTTC
>few|TRBV4-3|NA|TRBJ2-5
CASSQIGGAPEETQYF
TGCGCCAGCAGCCAAATAGGGGGGGCTCCCGAGGAGACCCAGTACTTT
>many|TRBV29-1|TRBD2|TRBJ2-7
CSVGGSPTGGRAHHEQYF
TGCAGCGTTGGGGGGAGCCCCACTGGCGGGAGGGCCCACCACGAGCAGTACTTC
>NA|TRBV15|NA|TRBJ1-1
CATSRDGVGTEAFF
TGTGCCACCAGCAGAGATGGAGTTGGCACTGAAGCTTTCTTT
>NA|TRBV12-3/TRBV12-4|TRBD1|TRBJ2-6
CASRPDRGTGANVLTF
TGTGCCAGCAGACCGGACAGGGGGACTGGGGCCAACGTCCTGACTTTC
>many|TRBV12-3/TRBV12-4|NA|TRBJ1-4
CASSLQGGKLFF
TGTGCCAGCAGTCTACAGGGTGGAAAACTGTTTTTT
>many|TRBV7-9|TRBD2|TRBJ2-1
CASTSGNYNEQFF
TGTGCCAGCACTAGCGGGAACTACAATGAGCAGTTCTTC
>few|TRBV18|NA|TRBJ2-1
CASSPKEREQFF
TGTGCCAGCTCACCCAAGGAGAGGGAGCAGTTCTTC
>few|TRBV27|TRBD1|TRBJ1-1
CASSPSGQVTNTEAFF
TGTGCCAGCAGTCCCTCGGGACAGGTTACGAACACTGAAGCTTTCTTT
>many|TRBV12-3/TRBV12-4|TRBD1|TRBJ1-5
CASRGQGGQPQHF
TGTGCCAGCAGGGGACAGGGAGGTCAGCCCCAGCATTTT
>few|TRBV7-2|TRBD2|TRBJ2-5
CASRPGWLAGRETQYF
TGTGCCAGCAGACCAGGCTGGCTAGCGGGGAGGGAGACCCAGTACTTC
>many|TRBV11-1|TRBD1|TRBJ1-5
CASISGTGCNQPQHF
TGTGCCAGCATTTCCGGGACAGGGTGCAATCAGCCCCAGCATTTT
>few|TRBV7-2|TRBD2|TRBJ2-1
CASGSPSGRDEQFF
TGTGCCAGCGGGTCACCAAGCGGGAGGGATGAGCAGTTCTTC
>NA|TRBV7-3|NA|TRBJ2-4
CASSSSPPSIQYF
TGTGCCAGCAGCTCCAGCCCTCCCAGCATTCAGTACTTC
>many|TRBV7-6|NA|TRBJ1-1
CASSLGKYTEAFF
TGTGCCAGCAGCTTAGGCAAGTACACTGAAGCTTTCTTT
>NA|TRBV2|NA|TRBJ1-1
CASTILRRKNTEAFF
TGTGCCAGCACAATTTTAAGGCGAAAGAACACTGAAGCTTTCTTT